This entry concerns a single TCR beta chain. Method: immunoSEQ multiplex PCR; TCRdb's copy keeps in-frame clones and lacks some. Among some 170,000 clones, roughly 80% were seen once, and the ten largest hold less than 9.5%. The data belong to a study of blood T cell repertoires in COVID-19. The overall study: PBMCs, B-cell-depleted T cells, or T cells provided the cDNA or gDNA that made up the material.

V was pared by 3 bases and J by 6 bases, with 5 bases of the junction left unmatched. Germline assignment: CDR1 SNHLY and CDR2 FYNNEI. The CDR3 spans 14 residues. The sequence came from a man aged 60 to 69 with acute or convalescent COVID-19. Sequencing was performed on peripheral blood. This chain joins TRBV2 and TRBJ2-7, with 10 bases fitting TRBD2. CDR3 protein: CASSEGLASSEQYF. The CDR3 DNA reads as TGTGCCAGCAGTGAGGGACTAGCGAGCAGCGAGCAGTACTTC.